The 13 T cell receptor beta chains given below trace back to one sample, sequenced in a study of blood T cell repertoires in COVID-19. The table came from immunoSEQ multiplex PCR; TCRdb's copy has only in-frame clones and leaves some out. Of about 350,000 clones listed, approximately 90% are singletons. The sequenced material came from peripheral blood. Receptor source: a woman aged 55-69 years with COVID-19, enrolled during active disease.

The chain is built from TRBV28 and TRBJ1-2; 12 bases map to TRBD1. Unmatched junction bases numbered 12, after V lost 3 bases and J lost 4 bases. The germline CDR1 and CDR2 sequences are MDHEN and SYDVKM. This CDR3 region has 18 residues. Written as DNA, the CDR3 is TGTGCCAGCAGTTTGCTCGCGGGACAGGGGGCTGTTCCCTATGGCTACACCTTC. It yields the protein CASSLLAGQGAVPYGYTF.

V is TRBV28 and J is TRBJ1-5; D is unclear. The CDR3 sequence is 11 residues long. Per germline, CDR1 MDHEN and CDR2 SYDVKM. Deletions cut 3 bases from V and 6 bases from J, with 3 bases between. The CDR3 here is CASSFSQPQHF. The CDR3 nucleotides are TGTGCCAGCAGTTTTAGTCAGCCCCAGCATTTT.

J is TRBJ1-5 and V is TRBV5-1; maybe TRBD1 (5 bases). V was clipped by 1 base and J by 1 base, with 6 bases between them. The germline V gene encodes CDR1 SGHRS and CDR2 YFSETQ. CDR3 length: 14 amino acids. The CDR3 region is CASSLPGSNQPQHF. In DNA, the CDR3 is TGCGCCAGCAGCTTGCCAGGGAGCAATCAGCCCCAGCATTTT.

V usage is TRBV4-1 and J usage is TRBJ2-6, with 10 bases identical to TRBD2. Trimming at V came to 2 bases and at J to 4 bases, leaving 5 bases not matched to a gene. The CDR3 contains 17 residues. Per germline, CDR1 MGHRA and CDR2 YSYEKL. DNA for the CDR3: TGCGCCAGCAGCCAATCAGCGGGGGGGGCCGGGGCCAACGTCCTGACTTTC. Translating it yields CASSQSAGGAGANVLTF.

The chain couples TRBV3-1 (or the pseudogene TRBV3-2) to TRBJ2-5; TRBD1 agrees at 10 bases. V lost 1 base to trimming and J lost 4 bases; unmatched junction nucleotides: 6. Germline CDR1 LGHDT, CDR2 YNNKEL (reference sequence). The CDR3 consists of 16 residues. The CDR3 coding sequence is TGTGCCAGCAGCCAAGTCCCGGGACAGGGGAGAGAGACCCAGTACTTC. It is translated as CASSQVPGQGRETQYF.

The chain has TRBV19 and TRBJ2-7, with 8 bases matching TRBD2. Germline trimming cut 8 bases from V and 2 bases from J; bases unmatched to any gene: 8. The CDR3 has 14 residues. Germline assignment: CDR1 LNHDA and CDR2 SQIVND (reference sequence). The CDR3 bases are TGTGCCAGTTCCCTTGAGCGGGGGCCCTACGAGCAGTACTTC. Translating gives CASSLERGPYEQYF.

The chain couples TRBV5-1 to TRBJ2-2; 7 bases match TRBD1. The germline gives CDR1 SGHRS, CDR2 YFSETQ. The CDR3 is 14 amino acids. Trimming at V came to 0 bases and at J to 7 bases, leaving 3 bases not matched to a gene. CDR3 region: CASSLEGGSGELFF. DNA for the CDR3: TGCGCCAGCAGCTTGGAAGGGGGCAGCGGGGAGCTGTTTTTT.

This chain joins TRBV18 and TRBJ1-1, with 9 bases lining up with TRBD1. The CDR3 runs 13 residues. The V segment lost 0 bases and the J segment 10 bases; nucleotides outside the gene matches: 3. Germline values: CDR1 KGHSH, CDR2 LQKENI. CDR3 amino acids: CASSPPGQGLAFF. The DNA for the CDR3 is TGTGCCAGCTCACCACCGGGACAGGGCTTAGCTTTCTTT.

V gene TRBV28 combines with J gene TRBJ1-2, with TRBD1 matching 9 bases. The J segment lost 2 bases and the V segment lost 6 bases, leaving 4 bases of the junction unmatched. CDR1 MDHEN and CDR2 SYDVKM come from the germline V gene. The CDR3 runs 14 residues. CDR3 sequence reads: CASRGTGRNYGYTF. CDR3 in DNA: TGTGCCAGCAGGGGGACAGGGAGAAACTATGGCTACACCTTC.

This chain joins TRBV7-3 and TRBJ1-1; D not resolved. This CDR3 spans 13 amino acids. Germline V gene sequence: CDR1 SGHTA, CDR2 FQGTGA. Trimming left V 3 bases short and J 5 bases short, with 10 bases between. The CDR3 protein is CASSFRFSTEAFF. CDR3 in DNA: TGTGCCAGCAGCTTCCGGTTTTCGACTGAAGCTTTCTTT.

CDR3 residues: CASSLLGTGMIEAFF. Here the CDR3 DNA reads TGCGCCAGCAGCTTGTTGGGGACAGGGATGATTGAAGCTTTCTTT. V and J are TRBV5-1 and TRBJ1-1; 9 bases align to TRBD1. The V gene end was trimmed by 1 base and the J gene end by 7 bases; junction bases not matched to a gene: 8. The CDR3 runs 15 residues. The germline V gene has CDR1 SGHRS and CDR2 YFSETQ.

CDR3 DNA sequence: TGCGCCAGCAGCTTTGGTCGCTGGCCTTTGGGCCACGAGCAGTACTTC. This encodes CASSFGRWPLGHEQYF. The chain links TRBV5-1 to TRBJ2-7; D is unresolved. Germline V gene lookup returns CDR1 SGHRS and CDR2 YFSETQ. CDR3 size: 16 residues. V lost 2 bases, J lost 5 bases, and 20 bases lay in between.

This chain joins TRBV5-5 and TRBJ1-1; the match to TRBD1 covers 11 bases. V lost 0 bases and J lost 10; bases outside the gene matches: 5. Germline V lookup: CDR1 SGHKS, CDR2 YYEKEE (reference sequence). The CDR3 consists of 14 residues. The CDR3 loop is CASSLAGTGGVAFF. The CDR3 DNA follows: TGTGCCAGCAGCTTGGCCGGGACAGGGGGGGTAGCTTTCTTT.